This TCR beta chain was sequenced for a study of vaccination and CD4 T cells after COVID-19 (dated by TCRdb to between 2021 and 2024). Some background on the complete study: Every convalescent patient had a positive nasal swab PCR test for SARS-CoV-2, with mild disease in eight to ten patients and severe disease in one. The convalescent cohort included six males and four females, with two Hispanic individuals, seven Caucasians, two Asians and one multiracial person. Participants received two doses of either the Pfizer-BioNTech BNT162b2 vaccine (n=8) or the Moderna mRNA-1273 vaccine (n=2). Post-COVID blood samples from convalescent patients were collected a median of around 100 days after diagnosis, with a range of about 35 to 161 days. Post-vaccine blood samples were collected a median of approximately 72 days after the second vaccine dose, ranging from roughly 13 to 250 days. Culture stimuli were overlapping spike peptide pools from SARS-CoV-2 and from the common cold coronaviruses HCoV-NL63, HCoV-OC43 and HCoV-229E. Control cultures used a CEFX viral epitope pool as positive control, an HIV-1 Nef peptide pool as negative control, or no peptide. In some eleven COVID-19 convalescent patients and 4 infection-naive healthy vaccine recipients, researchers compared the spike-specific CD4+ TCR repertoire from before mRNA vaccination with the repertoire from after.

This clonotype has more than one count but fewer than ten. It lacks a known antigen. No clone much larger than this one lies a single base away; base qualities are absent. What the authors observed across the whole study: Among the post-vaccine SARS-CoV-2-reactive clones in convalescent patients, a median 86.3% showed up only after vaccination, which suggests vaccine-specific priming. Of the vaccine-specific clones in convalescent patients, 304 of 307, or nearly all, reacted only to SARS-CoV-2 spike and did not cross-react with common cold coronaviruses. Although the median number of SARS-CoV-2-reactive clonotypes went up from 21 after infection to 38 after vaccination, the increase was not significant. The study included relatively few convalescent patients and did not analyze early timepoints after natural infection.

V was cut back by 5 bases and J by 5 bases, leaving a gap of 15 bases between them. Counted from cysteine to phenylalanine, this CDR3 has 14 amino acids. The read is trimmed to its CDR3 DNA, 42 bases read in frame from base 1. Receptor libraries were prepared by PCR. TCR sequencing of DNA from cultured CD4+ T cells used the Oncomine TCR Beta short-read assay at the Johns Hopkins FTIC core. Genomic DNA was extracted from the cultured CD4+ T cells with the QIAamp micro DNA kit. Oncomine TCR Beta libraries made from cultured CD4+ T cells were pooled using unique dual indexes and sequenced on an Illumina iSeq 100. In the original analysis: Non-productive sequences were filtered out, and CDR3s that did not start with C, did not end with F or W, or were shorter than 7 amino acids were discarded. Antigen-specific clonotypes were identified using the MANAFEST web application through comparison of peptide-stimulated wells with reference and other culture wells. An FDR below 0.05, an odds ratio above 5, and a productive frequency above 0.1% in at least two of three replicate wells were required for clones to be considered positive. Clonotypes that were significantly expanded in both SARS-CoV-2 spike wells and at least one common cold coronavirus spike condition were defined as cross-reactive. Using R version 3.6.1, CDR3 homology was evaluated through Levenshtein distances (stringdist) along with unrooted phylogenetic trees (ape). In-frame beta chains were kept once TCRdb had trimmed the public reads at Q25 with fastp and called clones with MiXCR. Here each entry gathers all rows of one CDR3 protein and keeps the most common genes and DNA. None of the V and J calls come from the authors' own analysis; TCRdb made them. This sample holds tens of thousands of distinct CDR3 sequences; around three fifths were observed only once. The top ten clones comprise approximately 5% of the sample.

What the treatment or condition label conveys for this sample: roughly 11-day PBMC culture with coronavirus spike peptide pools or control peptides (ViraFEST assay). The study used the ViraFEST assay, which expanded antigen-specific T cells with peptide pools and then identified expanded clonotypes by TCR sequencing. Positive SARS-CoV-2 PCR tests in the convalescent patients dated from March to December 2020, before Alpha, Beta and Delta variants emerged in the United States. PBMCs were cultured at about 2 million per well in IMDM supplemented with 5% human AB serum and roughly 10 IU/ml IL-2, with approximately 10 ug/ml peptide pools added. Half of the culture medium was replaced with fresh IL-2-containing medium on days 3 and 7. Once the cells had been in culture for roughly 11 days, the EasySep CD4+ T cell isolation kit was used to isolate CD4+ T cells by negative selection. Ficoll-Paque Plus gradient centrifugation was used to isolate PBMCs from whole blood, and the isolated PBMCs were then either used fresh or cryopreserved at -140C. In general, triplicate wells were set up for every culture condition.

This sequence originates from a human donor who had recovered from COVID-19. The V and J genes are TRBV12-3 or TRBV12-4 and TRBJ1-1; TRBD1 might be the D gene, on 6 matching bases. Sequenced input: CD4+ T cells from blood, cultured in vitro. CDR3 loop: CASSRDTRGTEAFF. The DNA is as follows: TGTGCCAGCAGTCGGGACACCCGCGGGACTGAAGCTTTCTTT.